Listed below are T cell receptor beta chains from one sample, sequenced in a study of T-cell memory formation after mild COVID-19. A single record per CDR3 protein comes from TCRdb applying MiXCR to the 5' RACE reads. The table includes hundreds of thousands of distinct CDR3 sequences, 20% to 30% detected once. The sample comprised PBMCs or a T cell subset sorted from them (not recorded which). Receptors originate from an adult woman who had mild COVID-19 (a few samples of this study predate the infection). Cell type and time point are not known. Each CDR3 is given without its conserved first and last residue. A D gene is named only where the DNA matches it firmly.

ASGGPQETQY,TRBV7-9,TRBJ2-5,.
ASSPRGGSGYT,TRBV3-1,TRBJ1-2,.
ATSYYEKLF,TRBV15,TRBJ1-4,.
ASSESERLAGRPYEQY,TRBV10-1,TRBJ2-7,TRBD2
ASSIGTVNTGELF,TRBV19,TRBJ2-2,TRBD1
SASNSRGVYNEQF,TRBV20-1,TRBJ2-1,.
SAPAVDNYGYT,TRBV29-1,TRBJ1-2,.
ASSPPGRRVAF,TRBV12-3/TRBV12-4,TRBJ1-1,.
ASSPLWDRVDGYT,TRBV12-3/TRBV12-4,TRBJ1-2,TRBD1
ASSPRRGQGNTGELF,TRBV7-8,TRBJ2-2,TRBD1
SARRGDYEQY,TRBV20-1,TRBJ2-7,.
ASSPPLAGGYT,TRBV18,TRBJ1-2,.
ASSWTSGGPYEQY,TRBV12-3/TRBV12-4,TRBJ2-7,TRBD2
ASESQNTEAF,TRBV2,TRBJ1-1,.
ASSYGKGTDTQY,TRBV6-5,TRBJ2-3,.